Listed here are 11 T cell receptor beta chains from one sample, sequenced in a study of molecular identifiers for immune sequencing clone quantification. TCRdb analysed the PCR reads with MiXCR anew, one entry per CDR3 protein. Of more than 250,000 distinct CDR3 sequences listed, 20% to 25% were seen once; the top ten hold approximately 0.84%. The specimen was naive CD8+ T cells from blood, with Jurkat cell RNA spiked in. Regarding subset: FACS-sorted CD8+CD4-CCR7+CD45RA+ naive T cells. Receptors were obtained from a human donor in good health. Some libraries in this study had Jurkat cell RNA spiked in.

The sample holds many counts of this clonotype. The rearrangement uses TRBV4-1 and TRBJ2-1; 7 nucleotides agree with TRBD1. Germline V CDR1 and CDR2: MGHRA, YSYEKL. V lost 1 base to trimming and J lost 8 bases; unmatched junction nucleotides: 5. The CDR3 is made up of 14 amino acids. The DNA for the CDR3 is TGCGCCAGCAGCCAAGTTAACAGGGGATATGAGCAGTTCTTC. It specifies CASSQVNRGYEQFF.

Details on this clonotype: A much more abundant neighbour one base away suggests this may be a read error. Here the CDR3 omits its conserved ending phenylalanine or tryptophan, so a read error is the likely source. The J gene is TRBJ2-7, the V gene TRBV14; 10 bases match TRBD1. Germline V lookup: CDR1 SGHDN, CDR2 FVKESK. The ends lost 4 bases at V and 4 bases at J; junction bases unmatched: 10. CDR3 length: 16 residues. The CDR3 DNA is TGTGCCAGCAGCCCCTGGTCCGGACAGGGGGTATACGAGCAGTACCTC. Its protein is CASSPWSGQGVYEQYL.

In regard to this clonotype: A much bigger clone sits one base away, suggesting this may be a read error. The V gene is TRBV2, the J gene TRBJ2-1; 9 bases line up with TRBD2. This CDR3 is 17 amino acids long. Germline V gene lookup returns CDR1 SNHLY and CDR2 FYNNEI. The chain's CDR3 is CASSEWLAGISYNEQLF. The CDR3, as DNA: TGTGCCAGCAGTGAATGGCTAGCGGGAATATCCTACAATGAGCAGCTCTTC. The full variable domain, in which reference TRBV2 and TRBJ2-1 provide the parts outside the CDR3, is EPEVTQTPSHQVTQMGQEVILRCVPISNHLYFYWYRQILGQKVEFLVSFYNNEISEKSEIFDDQFSVERPDGSNFTLKIRSTKLEDSAMYFCASSEWLAGISYNEQLFGPGTRLTVL.

To note about this clonotype: This may be a read error: a much more frequent sequence differs by one nucleotide. The rearrangement uses TRBV20-1 and TRBJ2-2, with TRBD2 matching over 15 bases. CDR3 length: 17 residues. Per the germline V gene, CDR1 is DFQATT and CDR2 is SNEGSKA (reference sequence). DNA of the CDR3: TGCAGTGCCGCGGGACTAGCGGGAGGAATTAACACCGGGGAGCTGCTTTTT. This translates into CSAAGLAGGINTGELLF.

This clonotype was recorded many times. One junction end disagrees with the germline gene, perhaps due to a read error. The chain uses TRBV19 and TRBJ2-7; 8 bases are shared with TRBD2. The CDR3 covers 12 residues. Germline V gene data show CDR1 as LNHDA and CDR2 as SQIVND (reference sequence). The CDR3 sequence is CASSIPAGVRGF. The CDR3 region has the DNA TGTGCCAGTAGTATACCAGCGGGGGTTAGAGGCTTC.

A few counts support this clonotype. The chain joins TRBV20-1 to TRBJ2-6, with 7 nucleotides matching TRBD1. Germline lookup yields CDR1 DFQATT and CDR2 SNEGSKA (reference sequence). CDR3 length equals 20 residues. Unmatched junction bases numbered 14, after V lost 0 bases and J lost 0 bases. This CDR3 is CSARDGDSVVPLSGANVLTF. As DNA, the CDR3 is TGCAGTGCTAGAGATGGGGACAGTGTGGTCCCACTCTCTGGGGCCAACGTCCTGACTTTC.

Details on this clonotype: This could be a read error, since a much larger clone is one nucleotide away. The rearrangement uses TRBV9 and TRBJ2-3, with TRBD2 as a possible D gene (6 bases). There are 16 residues in the CDR3. Trimming removed 1 base from V and 4 bases from J, with 16 bases in between. CDR1 is SGDLS, CDR2 YYNGEE, per germline. CDR3 sequence (DNA): TGTGCCAGCAGCGTATACCAGGGCGGCGGGGCAGATACGCAGTATTTT. As protein: CASSVYQGGGADTQYF. Using reference TRBV9 and TRBJ2-3 for the parts outside the CDR3, the full variable domain is DSGVTQTPKHLITATGQRVTLRCSPRSGDLSVYWYQQSLDQGLQFLIQYYNGEERAKGNILERFSAQQFPDLHSELNLSSLELGDSALYFCASSVYQGGGADTQYFGPGTRLTVL.

This clonotype was found many times. This chain links TRBV4-3 with TRBJ1-5; perhaps TRBD1 as D (5 bases). Germline CDR1 is LGHNA and CDR2 is YSLEER. The CDR3 is 15 residues long. V was cut by 3 bases and J by 5 bases, with 14 bases left in between. The CDR3 DNA follows: TGCGCCAGCAGCCAGGCCTTATTGGGGGATCAGCCCCAGCATTTT. Protein sequence: CASSQALLGDQPQHF.

About this clonotype itself: Because it lacks the conserved phenylalanine or tryptophan at the end, this CDR3 is likely a read error. V is TRBV6-5 and J is TRBJ2-2; 7 positions agree with TRBD2. V lost 6 bases, J lost 1 base, and 17 bases stayed unmatched. The CDR3 contains 19 residues. CDR1 MNHEY and CDR2 SVGAGI come from the germline V gene. In DNA, the CDR3 is TGTGCCAGCAGCCCCCATCTCGGACTAGAGTCCCAGAACACCGGGGAGCTGTTTCTT. It codes for CASSPHLGLESQNTGELFL.

Ten or more counts support this clonotype. The V gene is TRBV14, the J gene TRBJ2-7; D is unresolved. V shed 2 bases and J shed 1 base, with 0 bases lying between them. CDR3 length: 11 amino acids. Germline V gene lookup returns CDR1 SGHDN and CDR2 FVKESK. In DNA form, the CDR3 reads TGTGCCAGCAGCCAATCCTACGAGCAGTACTTC. This gives the protein CASSQSYEQYF.

This clonotype was recorded at least ten times. The V and J genes are TRBV6-6 and TRBJ2-3; D uncertain. Germline V gene data show CDR1 as MNHNY and CDR2 as SVGAGI (reference sequence). Trimming stripped 6 bases from V and 4 bases from J, with 11 bases between. The CDR3 has 13 amino acids. The CDR3 protein is CASSPTPSDTQYF. The CDR3, as DNA: TGTGCCAGCAGCCCTACGCCCTCAGATACGCAGTATTTT.